The 15 T cell receptor beta chains below all came from one sample that was sequenced in a study of CD8+CD57+ T cells in acquired aplastic anemia. Genomic DNA was employed as the template in profiling TCR beta VDJ and CDR3. TCRdb re-called the reads through MiXCR, storing one row per CDR3 protein. The sample has roughly 420,000 distinct CDR3 sequences; roughly 68% are singletons. The sample taken for sequencing was sorted CD4+, CD8+, or CD8+CD57+ T cells (not recorded which) from PBMCs. These receptors were obtained from a human donor in good health, serving as a control.

CDR3 DNA: TGCGCCAGCAGCCACCAACGACAGGGGGCGTATGAAGCTTTCTTT. It codes for CASSHQRQGAYEAFF. The chain has TRBV4-3 and TRBJ1-1; 10 bases map to TRBD1. The CDR3 sequence is 15 residues long. CDR1 LGHNA and CDR2 YSLEER come from the germline V gene. With 3 bases clipped from V and 7 bases from J, the junction kept 8 bases outside the gene matches.

Regarding this clonotype: In this CDR3 the conserved last residue, phenylalanine or tryptophan, is missing, so a read error is likely. The limits of the CDR3 on the DNA are not certain, so only TCRdb's listed CDR3 is given. The chain couples TRBV6-5 to TRBJ2-5; TRBD2, the D gene given by the table, was not confirmed from the DNA. A total of 16 residues make up the CDR3, ends included. The germline gives CDR1 MNHEY, CDR2 SVGAGI. CDR3 amino acids: CASIRGWGEYGYTFGS.

The chain has TRBV14 and TRBJ2-7; no clear D gene. Trimming cost V 1 base and J 3 bases, with 13 bases left between them. The CDR3 is 15 amino acids. Germline CDR1 is SGHDN and CDR2 is FVKESK. Here the CDR3 DNA reads TGTGCCAGCAGCCAAGTGGGGTGGGTAGACTACGAGCAGTACTTC. The encoded protein is CASSQVGWVDYEQYF.

The chain joins TRBV6-5 to TRBJ2-7, with TRBD2 matching over 8 bases. The length of the CDR3 is 12 residues. Germline lookup yields CDR1 MNHEY and CDR2 SVGAGI. The V segment lost 7 bases and the J segment 6 bases; nucleotides outside the gene matches: 5. The CDR3 coding sequence is TGTGCCAGCATTTCTGCGGGGGGCGAGCAGTACTTC. Protein sequence: CASISAGGEQYF.

This clonotype came up many times. Since the CDR3 does not end with the conserved phenylalanine or tryptophan, this likely comes from a read error. The DNA is omitted, as the CDR3 cannot be located on it reliably, and the CDR3 follows TCRdb's listing. The V gene is TRBV5-1, the J gene TRBJ2-7; TRBD1, the table's D call, was not compared with the DNA. Including both end residues, the CDR3 is 9 amino acids long. Germline-derived CDR1 and CDR2 are SGHRS and YFSETQ. This CDR3 reads CASSPGRGA.

The chain recombines TRBV6-5 with TRBJ1-5; weak D call: TRBD1 (5 bases). Germline CDR1 MNHEY, CDR2 SVGAGI. Trimming removed 7 bases from V and 7 bases from J, with 14 bases in between. This CDR3 region has 13 residues. In DNA, the CDR3 is TGTGCCAGCACTACACAGGTAACCCAGCCCCAGCATTTT. Translated, it gives CASTTQVTQPQHF.

This clonotype appeared many times. The genes are TRBV12-3 or TRBV12-4 and TRBJ2-7; tentative D call: TRBD1 (6 bases). The CDR3 has 12 amino acids. V was clipped by 5 bases and J by 5 bases, with 10 bases between them. CDR3 nucleotide sequence: TGTGCCAGCAGTATCGCAGGGGACGAGCAGTACTTC. As protein: CASSIAGDEQYF.

Worth noting for this clonotype: This likely comes from a read error, as the CDR3 has no conserved phenylalanine or tryptophan at its end. No DNA is shown, since the ends of the CDR3 on it are uncertain; the CDR3 is the one TCRdb lists. The gene calls are TRBV19 and TRBJ1-6. The germline gives CDR1 LNHDA, CDR2 SQIVND (reference sequence). The CDR3 is made up of 14 amino acids, end residues included. Here the CDR3 reads CASSRVLDRYTFGS.

To note about this clonotype: The junction does not match germline at one end; this may be a read error. The V and J genes are TRBV9 and TRBJ1-5; tentative D call: TRBD1 (6 bases). CDR3 length equals 16 residues. Germline V lookup: CDR1 SGDLS, CDR2 YYNGEE. The CDR3 sequence is CASSVGGEKSPLPQHF. Here the CDR3 DNA reads TGCGCCAGCAGCGTAGGGGGGGAGAAGTCACCCCTCCCCCAGCATTTT.

Points on this clonotype: It is likely a read error, because the conserved phenylalanine at the end of the CDR3 is missing. The DNA is omitted, as the CDR3 cannot be located on it reliably, and the CDR3 follows TCRdb's listing. The chain's CDR3 is CASSSPNQPQHFG. The rearrangement joins TRBV7-2 to TRBJ1-6; the table's D call, TRBD1, was not checked against the DNA. The germline gives CDR1 SGHTA, CDR2 FQGNSA. The CDR3 length equals 13 residues, ends included.

As concerns this clonotype: Germline is not matched at one junction end, which may reflect a read error. The chain couples TRBV9 to TRBJ1-4; D ambiguous. CDR1 is SGDLS and CDR2 is YYNGEE in the germline V gene. This CDR3 has 14 residues. The CDR3 nucleotides read TGCGCCAGCAGCTTGCTCGGGTTTCGAGAAAAACTGTTTTTT. Translating it yields CASSLLGFREKLFF.

With respect to this clonotype: The final CDR3 position lacks the conserved phenylalanine or tryptophan, pointing to a likely read error. The limits of the CDR3 on the DNA are not certain, so only TCRdb's listed CDR3 is given. This chain connects TRBV9 to TRBJ2-5; TRBD2, the table's D call, lacks a check against the DNA. Germline CDR1 reads SGDLS; CDR2 reads YYNGEE. The CDR3 totals 13 residues, both ends included. CDR3 protein: CASSSHGGLNYEH.

V is TRBV14 and J is TRBJ2-7; D unclear. The germline CDR1 and CDR2 sequences are SGHDN and FVKESK. V was trimmed by 1 base and J by 0 bases, leaving 13 bases between them. The CDR3 consists of 16 residues. CDR3: CASSQGKGGFSYEQYF. CDR3 nucleotides: TGTGCCAGCAGCCAAGGTAAAGGTGGATTCTCCTACGAGCAGTACTTC.

This sequence joins TRBV20-1 and TRBJ2-3, with 8 bases matching TRBD2. The CDR3 consists of 15 residues. V lost 3 bases, J lost 5 bases, and 10 bases stayed unmatched. The germline CDR1 and CDR2 sequences are DFQATT and SNEGSKA (reference sequence). The CDR3 sequence is CSARAGRGEEDTQYF. In DNA form, the CDR3 reads TGCAGTGCTAGGGCGGGGCGGGGGGAGGAAGATACGCAGTATTTT.

For this clonotype: A read error may produce the germline difference seen at one junction end. The chain has TRBV7-2 and TRBJ2-7, with 10 bases matching TRBD2. Germline CDR1 SGHTA, CDR2 FQGNSA. CDR3 length: 16 residues. CDR3 DNA: TGCGCCAGCAGCTCGGACCCGAGCGGGGGGGCCTACGAGCAGTACTTC. It yields the protein CASSSDPSGGAYEQYF. Based on the CDR3 plus reference TRBV7-2 and TRBJ2-7, the full variable domain is GAGVSQSPSNKVTEKGKDVELRCDPISGHTALYWYRQSLGQGLEFLIYFQGNSAPDKSGLPSDRFSAERTGGSVSTLTIQRTQQEDSAVYLCASSSDPSGGAYEQYFGPGTRLTVT.